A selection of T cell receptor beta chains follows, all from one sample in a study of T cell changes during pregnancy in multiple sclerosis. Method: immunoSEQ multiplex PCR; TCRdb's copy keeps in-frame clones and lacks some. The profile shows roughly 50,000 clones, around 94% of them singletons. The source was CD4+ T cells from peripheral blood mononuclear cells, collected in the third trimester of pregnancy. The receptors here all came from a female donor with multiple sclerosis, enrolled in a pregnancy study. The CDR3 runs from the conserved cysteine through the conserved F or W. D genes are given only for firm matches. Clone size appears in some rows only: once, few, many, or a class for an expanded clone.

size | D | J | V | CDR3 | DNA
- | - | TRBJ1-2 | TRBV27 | CASSFRGSGYTF | TGTGCCAGCAGTTTCAGGGGTTCCGGCTACACCTTC
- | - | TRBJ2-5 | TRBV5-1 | CASSLRGPETQYF | TGCGCCAGCAGCTTGAGGGGCCCGGAGACCCAGTACTTC
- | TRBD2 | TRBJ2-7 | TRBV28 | CASSRGTSSYEQYF | TGTGCCAGCAGTCGAGGGACTAGTTCCTACGAGCAGTACTTC
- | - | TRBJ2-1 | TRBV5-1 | CASSPRDTNYNEQFF | TGCGCCAGCAGCCCCCGGGACACAAACTACAATGAGCAGTTCTTC
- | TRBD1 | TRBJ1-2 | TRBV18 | CASSGTGVYGYTF | TGTGCCAGTTCCGGGACAGGGGTCTATGGCTACACCTTC
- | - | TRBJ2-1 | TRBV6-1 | CASSGAQGSYNEQFF | TGTGCCAGCAGTGGAGCACAGGGCTCCTACAATGAGCAGTTCTTC
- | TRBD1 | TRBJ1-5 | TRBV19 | CASSRGQGNQPQHF | TGTGCCAGTAGTAGGGGACAGGGCAATCAGCCCCAGCATTTT
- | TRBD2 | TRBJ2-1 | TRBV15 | CATSRTPGLAGHNEQFF | TGTGCCACCAGCAGGACACCGGGACTAGCGGGACACAATGAGCAGTTCTTC
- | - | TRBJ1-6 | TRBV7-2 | CASSLPQGIDNSPLHF | TGTGCCAGCAGCTTACCCCAGGGAATCGATAATTCACCCCTCCACTTT
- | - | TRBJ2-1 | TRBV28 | CASSTWGGARGNEQFF | TGTGCCAGCAGTACCTGGGGGGGTGCCAGGGGAAATGAGCAGTTCTTC
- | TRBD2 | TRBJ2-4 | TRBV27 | CASSHMTSGGIAKNIQYF | TGTGCCAGCAGTCACATGACTAGCGGGGGGATAGCCAAAAACATTCAGTACTTC
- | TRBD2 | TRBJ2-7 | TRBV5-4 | CASRSGLAEPREYF | TGTGCCAGCAGAAGCGGACTAGCGGAACCTAGGGAGTACTTC
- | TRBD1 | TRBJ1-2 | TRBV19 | CASSLTGGAGGAF | TGTGCCAGTAGTCTAACAGGGGGCGCCGGCGGGGCCTTC
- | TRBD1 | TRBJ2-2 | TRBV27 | CASSTSGTGESLTGELFF | TGTGCCAGCAGTACCTCCGGGACAGGGGAGAGCCTCACCGGGGAGCTGTTTTTT
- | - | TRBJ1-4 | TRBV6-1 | CASRERGIGLLAPEKLFF | TGTGCCAGCAGAGAAAGGGGCATAGGTCTCTTGGCACCTGAAAAACTGTTTTTT
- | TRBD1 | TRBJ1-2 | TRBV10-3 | CAIREDRGHSGYTF | TGTGCCATCAGAGAGGACAGGGGGCATTCTGGCTACACCTTC
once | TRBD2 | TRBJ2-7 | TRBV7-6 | CASSSTSGLSYEQYF | TGTGCCAGCAGCTCAACTAGCGGACTCTCCTACGAGCAGTACTTC
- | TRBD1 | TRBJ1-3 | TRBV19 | CASSISTGYYENTIYF | TGTGCCAGTAGTATTTCGACAGGGTACTACGAAAACACCATATATTTT
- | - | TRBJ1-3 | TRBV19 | CASSMSVPFGNTIYF | TGTGCCAGTAGTATGAGCGTGCCGTTTGGAAACACCATATATTTT
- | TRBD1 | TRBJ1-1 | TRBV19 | CASSPHTGAGTEAFF | TGTGCCAGTAGTCCCCATACAGGGGCCGGGACTGAAGCTTTCTTT
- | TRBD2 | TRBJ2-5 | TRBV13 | CASSLRIAGQETQYF | TGTGCCAGCAGCTTACGGATAGCGGGGCAAGAGACCCAGTACTTC
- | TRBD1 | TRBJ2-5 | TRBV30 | CACRTGEETQYF | TGTGCCTGCAGGACAGGGGAAGAGACCCAGTACTTC
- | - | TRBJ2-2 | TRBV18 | CASLKDSVNTGELFF | TGTGCCAGCTTAAAGGACAGCGTTAACACCGGGGAGCTGTTTTTT
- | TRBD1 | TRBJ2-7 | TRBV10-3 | CAISDPDRGSSLSYEQYF | TGTGCCATCAGTGACCCCGACAGGGGCTCCTCCCTTTCCTACGAGCAGTACTTC
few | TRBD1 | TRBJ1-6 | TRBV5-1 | CASSLETGTGDSPLHF | TGCGCCAGCAGCTTGGAGACCGGGACAGGGGATTCACCCCTCCACTTT
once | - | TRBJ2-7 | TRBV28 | CASSPYPGREYSYEQYF | TGTGCCAGCAGTCCCTACCCAGGGCGGGAATACTCCTACGAGCAGTACTTC
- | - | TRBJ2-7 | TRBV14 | CASSSTPTYEQYF | TGTGCCAGCAGCTCCACTCCCACCTACGAGCAGTACTTC
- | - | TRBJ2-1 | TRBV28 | CASLMGGTSYNEQFF | TGTGCCAGCTTAATGGGCGGGACCTCCTACAATGAGCAGTTCTTC
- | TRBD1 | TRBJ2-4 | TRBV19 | CASSILGQGVSVKNIQYF | TGTGCCAGTAGTATCCTCGGACAGGGGGTATCGGTCAAAAACATTCAGTACTTC
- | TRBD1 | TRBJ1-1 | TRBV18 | CASSPGTANEAFF | TGTGCCAGCTCACCAGGGACAGCAAATGAAGCTTTCTTT
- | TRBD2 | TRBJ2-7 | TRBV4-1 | CASSQMGGLADPYEQYF | TGCGCCAGCAGCCAAATGGGTGGACTAGCGGACCCCTACGAGCAGTACTTC
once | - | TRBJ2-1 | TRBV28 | CASSSDEQFF | TGTGCCAGCAGTTCAGATGAGCAGTTCTTC
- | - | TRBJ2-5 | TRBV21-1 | CAIPRDRKYF | TGTGCCATCCCCCGGGACAGGAAGTACTTC
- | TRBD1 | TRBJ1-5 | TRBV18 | CASSPGEGGAYNQPQHF | TGTGCCAGCTCACCAGGGGAAGGGGGCGCCTACAATCAGCCCCAGCATTTT
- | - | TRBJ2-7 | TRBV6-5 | CASSYVGSSYEQYF | TGTGCCAGCAGTTACGTCGGGTCTTCCTACGAGCAGTACTTC
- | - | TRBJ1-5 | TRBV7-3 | CASSLTRGQPQHF | TGTGCCAGCAGCTTAACGCGCGGGCAGCCCCAGCATTTT
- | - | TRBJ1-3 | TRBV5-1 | CASSLDRASGNTIYF | TGCGCCAGCAGCTTGGACAGGGCTTCTGGAAACACCATATATTTT
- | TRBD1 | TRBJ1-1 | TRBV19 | CASSLQGVNTEAFF | TGTGCCAGTAGTCTACAGGGGGTGAACACTGAAGCTTTCTTT
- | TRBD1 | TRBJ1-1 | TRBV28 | CASKGRDRGRTEAFF | TGTGCCAGCAAGGGACGGGACAGGGGGAGGACTGAAGCTTTCTTT
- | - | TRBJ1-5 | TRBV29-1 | CSVETGPNQPQHF | TGCAGCGTTGAGACAGGACCTAATCAGCCCCAGCATTTT
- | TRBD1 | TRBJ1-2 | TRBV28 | CASSPSRQGLSNYGYTF | TGTGCCAGCAGCCCCTCCCGACAGGGTCTCTCTAACTATGGCTACACCTTC
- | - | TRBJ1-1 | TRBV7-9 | CASSLALQETEAFF | TGTGCCAGCAGCTTAGCCCTACAGGAGACTGAAGCTTTCTTT
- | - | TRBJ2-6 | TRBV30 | CAWSGRLASGANVLTF | TGTGCCTGGAGTGGGAGGCTAGCCTCTGGGGCCAACGTCCTGACTTTC
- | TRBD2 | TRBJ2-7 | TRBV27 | CASSPRRLADSYEQYF | TGTGCCAGCAGTCCCCGCCGACTAGCAGACTCCTACGAGCAGTACTTC
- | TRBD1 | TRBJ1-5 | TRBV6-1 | CATLGQGAYQPQHF | TGTGCCACCTTAGGACAGGGTGCGTATCAGCCCCAGCATTTT
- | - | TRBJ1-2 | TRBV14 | CASSELQGLNYGYTF | TGTGCCAGCAGCGAATTACAGGGTTTGAACTATGGCTACACCTTC
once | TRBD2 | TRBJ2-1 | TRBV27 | CASKGLGTSGSNEQFF | TGTGCCAGCAAGGGCCTCGGGACTAGCGGGTCCAATGAGCAGTTCTTC
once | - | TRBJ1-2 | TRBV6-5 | CASRLGGAANYGYTF | TGTGCCAGCAGACTAGGGGGTGCGGCTAACTATGGCTACACCTTC
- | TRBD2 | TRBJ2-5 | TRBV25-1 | CASSGLGGGKETQYF | TGTGCCAGCAGTGGCTTAGGCGGGGGTAAAGAGACCCAGTACTTC
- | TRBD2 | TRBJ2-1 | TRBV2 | CASSGSGGSYNEQFF | TGTGCCAGCAGTGGGTCGGGGGGCTCCTACAATGAGCAGTTCTTC